These 25 T cell receptor beta chains came from one sample sequenced in a study of cytomegalovirus exposure and HLA in healthy donors. Vbeta (60) and Jbeta (13) primers were used in the PCR. TCRdb keeps only in-frame clones here, not all; method: immunoSEQ multiplex PCR. The sample has about 130,000 clones, 77% seen once; the top ten hold approximately 1.5%. What was sequenced was PBMCs. The origin of the receptors is a middle-aged woman in good health and CMV-seronegative.

V and J are TRBV6-5 and TRBJ1-4; maybe TRBD1 (5 bases). The CDR3 is made up of 15 amino acids. Germline lookup yields CDR1 MNHEY and CDR2 SVGAGI. V gave up 0 bases and J gave up 7 bases, with 12 bases separating them. Written as DNA, the CDR3 is TGTGCCAGCAGTTACTCGGCAGGGTCGAGTGAAAAACTGTTTTTT. It yields the protein CASSYSAGSSEKLFF.

Remarks on this clone: This may come from a read error, since a much larger clone is one base off. This chain's CDR3 is CASSFDRDTEAFF. For the CDR3, the DNA is TGTGCCAGCAGCTTTGACAGGGACACTGAAGCTTTCTTT. This chain uses TRBV7-6 with TRBJ1-1; 7 nucleotides match TRBD1. Germline V gives CDR1 SGHVS, CDR2 FNYEAQ. V lost 3 bases, J lost 3 bases, and 1 base stayed unmatched. The CDR3 consists of 13 residues.

Here the CDR3 reads CASSYSIAGQYGYTF. CDR3 in DNA: TGTGCCAGCAGTTACTCGATTGCAGGACAATATGGCTACACCTTC. V and J are TRBV6-5 and TRBJ1-2, with a weak D call TRBD1 (5 bases). From germline, CDR1 is MNHEY and CDR2 SVGAGI. V gave up 0 bases and J gave up 5 bases, with 13 bases separating them. The CDR3 contains 15 residues.

This clone was seen a handful of times. The V and J genes are TRBV25-1 and TRBJ1-1, with 8 positions matching TRBD1. Germline V gene data show CDR1 as MGHDK and CDR2 as SYGVNS. The CDR3 length is 14 residues. J was trimmed by 10 bases and V by 4 bases; bases with no gene match: 11. DNA of the CDR3: TGTGCCAGCAGTGTCGCCGGGACAGGTCTGGCAGCTTTCTTT. Translating gives CASSVAGTGLAAFF.

The rearrangement links TRBV15 to TRBJ1-2; D is possibly TRBD1 (5 bases). The CDR3 is made up of 14 amino acids. Trimming removed 1 base at V and 6 bases at J, with 12 bases between. Looked up from germline, CDR1 is LNHNV and CDR2 is YYDKDF (reference sequence). The CDR3: CATSRVGAMDGYTF. The CDR3 nucleotides are TGTGCCACCAGCAGAGTAGGGGCGATGGATGGCTACACCTTC.

This clone was seen a few times. The rearrangement joins TRBV6-1 to TRBJ2-1, with TRBD2 matching over 10 bases. J gave up 2 bases and V 2 bases, and 0 bases lay outside the gene matches. The germline gives CDR1 MNHNS, CDR2 SASEGT. The CDR3 is made up of 15 amino acids. The CDR3 spells CASSELAGAYNEQFF. Written as DNA, the CDR3 is TGTGCCAGCAGTGAACTAGCGGGGGCCTACAATGAGCAGTTCTTC.

The chain couples TRBV7-2 to TRBJ1-3, with 9 bases identical to TRBD1. V shed 1 base and J 2 bases; nucleotides not matched to a gene: 3. The CDR3 runs to 16 residues. Per the germline V gene, CDR1 is SGHTA and CDR2 is FQGNSA. DNA for the CDR3: TGTGCCAGCAGCTTAGAGGGACAGGGAACTGGAAACACCATATATTTT. It encodes CASSLEGQGTGNTIYF.

This chain joins TRBV6-5 and TRBJ1-2; unclear D gene. CDR1 is MNHEY and CDR2 is SVGAGI in the germline V gene. Trimming cost V 7 bases and J 4 bases, with 10 bases left between them. The CDR3 contains 12 residues. This CDR3 is CASTNTPYGYTF. The CDR3, as DNA: TGTGCCAGCACCAACACCCCCTATGGCTACACCTTC.

The CDR3 sequence is CASSEAPTAGTEAFF. In DNA form, the CDR3 reads TGTGCCAGCAGTGAAGCGCCGACAGCGGGGACTGAAGCTTTCTTT. V and J are TRBV2 and TRBJ1-1; tentative D call: TRBD1 (5 bases). V lost 0 bases, J lost 5 bases, and 13 bases lay in between. This CDR3 is built from 15 residues. The germline CDR1 and CDR2 sequences are SNHLY and FYNNEI.

V usage is TRBV25-1 and J usage is TRBJ2-3; D might be TRBD2 (7 bases). This CDR3 contains 13 residues. Germline CDR1 is MGHDK and CDR2 is SYGVNS. Trimming shortened V by 4 bases and J by 6 bases, and 11 bases separated the two germline ends. The CDR3 loop reads CASSVGGGDTQYF. In DNA, the CDR3 is TGTGCCAGCAGTGTAGGGGGGGGCGATACGCAGTATTTT.

The J gene is TRBJ2-7, the V gene TRBV5-1; TRBD2 is a possible D gene (5 bases). The length of the CDR3 is 15 residues. CDR1 is SGHRS, CDR2 YFSETQ, per germline. V was shortened by 0 bases and J by 0 bases, with 10 bases between the two germline ends. The DNA for the CDR3 is TGCGCCAGCAGCTTGGGGGTTGGGAGCTCCTACGAGCAGTACTTC. Its translation: CASSLGVGSSYEQYF.

This clone came up once. V usage is TRBV18 and J usage is TRBJ1-3; D ambiguous. The CDR3 runs to 13 residues. V was trimmed by 3 bases and J by 4 bases, leaving 7 bases between them. CDR1 and CDR2 from the germline V gene are KGHSH and LQKENI. The CDR3 DNA reads as TGTGCCAGCTCACCGTCCGGGGGAAACACCATATATTTT. Residues: CASSPSGGNTIYF. The variable domain in full, completed from reference TRBV18 and TRBJ1-3, reads NAGVMQNPRHLVRRRGQEARLRCSPMKGHSHVYWYRQLPEEGLKFMVYLQKENIIDESGMPKERFSAEFPKEGPSILRIQQVVRGDSAAYFCASSPSGGNTIYFGEGSWLTVV.

The chain is built from TRBV7-9 and TRBJ1-1; D might be TRBD1 (6 bases). V was trimmed by 5 bases and J by 1 base, leaving 17 bases between them. In germline, CDR1 is SEHNR, CDR2 FQNEAQ (reference sequence). The CDR3 extends over 16 amino acids. The CDR3 coding sequence is TGTGCCAGCAGCCTACAATCACCGGGACAGAACACTGAAGCTTTCTTT. Translating gives CASSLQSPGQNTEAFF.

This rearrangement joins TRBV20-1 to TRBJ1-2; D is ambiguous. V lost 0 bases and J lost 10, with 9 bases in between. The CDR3 extends over 11 amino acids. Per the germline V gene, CDR1 is DFQATT and CDR2 is SNEGSKA (reference sequence). The CDR3 DNA reads as TGCAGTGCTAGAGATCTCGGGGACTACACCTTC. This sequence encodes CSARDLGDYTF.

This chain connects TRBV7-2 to TRBJ2-7; a weak D match, TRBD1 (5 bases). Germline CDR1 is SGHTA and CDR2 is FQGNSA. Trimming removed 4 bases at V and 0 bases at J, with 13 bases between. The CDR3 extends over 15 amino acids. The CDR3 loop is CASSSTVFTSYEQYF. CDR3 in DNA: TGTGCCAGCAGCTCGACAGTTTTCACCTCCTACGAGCAGTACTTC.

CDR3 protein: CASTLRGGNTEAFF. The CDR3, as DNA: TGTGCCAGCACCTTAAGAGGGGGAAACACTGAAGCTTTCTTT. The rearrangement links TRBV6-6 to TRBJ1-1; TRBD1 is a possible D gene (6 bases). The CDR3 contains 14 residues. Trimming left V 7 bases short and J 2 bases short, with 14 bases between. The germline V gene encodes CDR1 MNHNY and CDR2 SVGAGI (reference sequence).

The chain has TRBV5-6 and TRBJ2-5; 8 bases align to TRBD1. Germline V gene sequence: CDR1 SGHDT, CDR2 YYEEEE. The CDR3 has 13 amino acids. V was clipped by 1 base and J by 14 bases; unmatched bases: 10. The CDR3 region is CASSLWAGQGSYF. The CDR3 DNA reads TGTGCCAGCAGCTTGTGGGCTGGACAGGGCTCCTACTTC.

This sequence joins TRBV6-5 and TRBJ1-1, with TRBD1 as a possible D gene (6 bases). The CDR3 totals 16 residues. The V gene lost 0 bases and the J gene lost 1 base, with 12 bases spanning the gap. Germline-derived CDR1 and CDR2 are MNHEY and SVGAGI. CDR3 sequence reads: CASSYSPTGSNTEAFF. The CDR3 DNA reads TGTGCCAGCAGTTACTCGCCGACAGGCTCGAACACTGAAGCTTTCTTT.

The chain combines TRBV10-3 with TRBJ1-1; D ambiguous. This CDR3 has 13 amino acids. The V end lost 6 bases, the J end lost 4 bases, and 12 bases lay between the germline ends. Germline V gives CDR1 ENHRY, CDR2 SYGVKD. CDR3 in amino acids: CAIRGVGVTEAFF. The CDR3 DNA follows: TGTGCCATCAGGGGCGTGGGAGTCACTGAAGCTTTCTTT.

The chain joins TRBV7-9 to TRBJ2-3; 8 bases agree with TRBD2. Looked up from germline, CDR1 is SEHNR and CDR2 is FQNEAQ (reference sequence). The V gene end was trimmed by 5 bases and the J gene end by 1 base; junction bases not matched to a gene: 5. The CDR3 sequence is 15 residues long. For the CDR3, the DNA is TGTGCCAGCAGCCGACTAGCGATTGGCACAGATACGCAGTATTTT. This translates into CASSRLAIGTDTQYF.

The chain joins TRBV19 to TRBJ1-2; no clear D gene. The CDR3 totals 14 residues. V shed 7 bases and J shed 2 bases, with 14 bases lying between them. The germline V gene encodes CDR1 LNHDA and CDR2 SQIVND (reference sequence). The CDR3 coding sequence is TGTGCCAGTAACCGGGGAACACTGAACTATGGCTACACCTTC. It encodes CASNRGTLNYGYTF.

This clone was counted between two and nine times. The chain carries TRBV19 and TRBJ1-3; no clear D gene. Germline V CDR1 and CDR2: LNHDA, SQIVND (reference sequence). The V gene lost 5 bases and the J gene lost 0 bases, with 8 bases spanning the gap. The CDR3 loop spans 14 amino acids. The CDR3 protein is CASSAGSSGNTIYF. DNA for the CDR3: TGTGCCAGTAGTGCCGGGAGCTCTGGAAACACCATATATTTT.

This clone was counted once. The J gene is TRBJ1-3, the V gene TRBV12-5; D possibly corresponds to TRBD1 (5 bases). This CDR3 comprises 14 residues. V shed 1 base and J shed 4 bases, with 8 bases lying between them. From germline, CDR1 is LGHNT and CDR2 FRNRAP. CDR3 protein: CASGLGGDGNTIYF. Written as DNA, the CDR3 is TGTGCTAGTGGTTTGGGGGGGGACGGAAACACCATATATTTT.

The CDR3 nucleotides read TGTGCCAGCAGCGACAGGAGCTCCTACAATGAGCAGTTCTTC. Translated: CASSDRSSYNEQFF. This chain connects TRBV6-5 to TRBJ2-1; perhaps TRBD1 as D (6 bases). The germline gives CDR1 MNHEY, CDR2 SVGAGI. The germline V and J ends were trimmed by 6 bases and 0 bases, with 9 bases remaining between them. The CDR3 has 14 residues.

This chain joins TRBV6-5 and TRBJ2-1; 11 positions agree with TRBD2. Losses at the gene ends were 0 bases for V and 6 bases for J; bases not matched to a gene: 1. The CDR3 runs to 15 residues. Germline V lookup: CDR1 MNHEY, CDR2 SVGAGI. CDR3 sequence (DNA): TGTGCCAGCAGTTACTCTGGGACTAGCGGCAATGAGCAGTTCTTC. It is translated as CASSYSGTSGNEQFF.